This T cell receptor beta chain was sequenced during a study of T cells in Graves' hyperthyroidism and ophthalmopathy (dated by TCRdb to between 2018 and 2020). For the wider study: Peripheral blood samples were taken at the time of initial diagnosis, prior to any treatment. TCR V-J signatures able to tell the groups apart were searched for in a discovery cohort of 100 patients, of whom more than 40 had Graves' ophthalmopathy and about 55 had stable Graves' hyperthyroidism. Prospective prediction of ophthalmopathy was tested in an independent validation cohort of 18 hyperthyroidism patients and approximately 17 patients who later progressed to ophthalmopathy. The approximately 100 discovery patients were divided at random into training and test sets in a 7:3 ratio. Thyroid tissue and blood T-cell repertoires from six or seven Graves' hyperthyroidism patients were also compared in the study. After blood sampling, hyperthyroidism patients were treated with methimazole at a starting dose of 30 mg daily, and ophthalmopathy patients were treated with high-dose intravenous methylprednisolone. TCR Vbeta CDR3 sequencing of around 130 peripheral blood samples (about 45 ophthalmopathy, over 70 hyperthyroidism and some 17 progressor patients) is reported in the paper. General study outcomes and caveats: Sample size was not statistically predetermined, and blinding of investigators to group allocation was not performed. In validation, progression to ophthalmopathy was predicted by the model with almost 71% sensitivity and 72% to 85% specificity, a median of 6.5 months before onset. A model built on a 13 V-J signature distinguished ophthalmopathy from stable hyperthyroidism, reaching approximately 89% sensitivity and about 81% specificity in cross-validation and 80%/75% in testing. Blood samples also contained most of the expanded thyroid clonotypes (frequency above 0.001), which suggests that blood repertoires may reflect thyroid immune responses.

Hyperthyroidism patients were aged 18 to 65 years and newly diagnosed, with disease duration of less than 2 months. Exclusion was applied to patients with uncontrolled infections, other autoimmune diseases, pregnancy or lactation. Diagnoses were established on the basis of clinical symptoms, serum thyroxine and TRAb, thyroid ultrasound, and orbital computed tomography. Blood from progressor patients was drawn when they were first diagnosed with hyperthyroidism, before any ophthalmopathy symptoms appeared. PBMCs were separated from 7.5 to 10 ml of fresh peripheral blood using Ficoll-Paque density gradient centrifugation. Progressor patients were first diagnosed with Graves' hyperthyroidism and then developed ophthalmopathy during follow-up. Total RNA was extracted using Trizol reagent, and RNA quality was assessed on an Agilent 2100 Bioanalyzer. This clonotype was recorded a few times. This clone's antigen is unknown. Base-call qualities are not available, and no considerably larger clone is one nucleotide away.

Amplification of TCR beta CDR3 regions was carried out from RNA transcripts. The first round of RT-PCR for the TCR CDR3 was performed with the HTBI primer set and the Qiagen OneStep RT-PCR kit. Libraries were constructed in a second round of multiplex PCR, after which size selection and purification were performed. Libraries were sequenced paired-end with 100 bp reads on an Illumina HiSeq2000. Per the source publication's procedure: Raw data were processed with SOAPnuke, discarding reads with adapters, uncalled bases, mean Phred below 15, or no exact constant-primer or identifier match. COPE v1.2.5 was used to merge high-quality paired reads, and clonotypes were defined as unique nucleotide sequences. Clonotypes were aligned to IMGT TRBV, TRBD and TRBJ reference segments using MiTCR v1.1. Analysis was restricted to V-J combinations with a frequency above 0.0001, which covered over 98% of repertoires. A TCS score was defined as the ratio of F50 (clonal expansion) to E x V (chaos), with BLOSUM62-based TCRdist applied between CDR3 peptides within each V-J. Welch's t-statistics and random forest reduced some 510 V-J features to fewer than 15, which were used in a naive Bayes classifier (R e1071). TCRdb reprocessed the public reads (quality trimming at Q25 with fastp, clone calling with MiXCR) and kept in-frame beta chains. Every distinct CDR3 protein forms one entry, paired with its most common genes and DNA. Here the V and J calls rest on TCRdb's processing, not on the authors' analysis. This sample gives hundreds of thousands of distinct CDR3 sequences in total; 15% to 20% of them show up just once. Around 15% of the sample belongs to the ten largest clones.

Trimming at the junction amounts to 3 bases on V and 4 bases on J, and the germline ends lie 6 bases apart. The germline V gene (reference sequence) gives CDR1 as DFQATT and CDR2 as SNEGSKA. CDR3 length: 11 amino acids, cysteine to phenylalanine. The retained sequence is limited to the CDR3, 33 bases, with the frame set at the first base. The sequencing sample was made of blood. This TCR was sampled from a woman between 45 and 60 years old with Graves' hyperthyroidism that later progressed to Graves' ophthalmopathy. The V gene is TRBV20-1 and the J gene is TRBJ1-2; there is no confident call for the D gene. The CDR3 amino acid sequence is: CSARSVYGYTF. The bases read TGCAGTGCTAGGTCCGTCTATGGCTACACCTTC.